The subject of this entry is one T cell receptor (beta chain). Assay: immunoSEQ multiplex PCR; the TCRdb copy retains only in-frame clones and omits some. Of roughly 700,000 clones detected, roughly 90% appear once; the ten largest clones hold about 0.01%. This sample is part of a study of shared T cell receptors in the human thymus. Trimming shortened V by 1 base and J by 9 bases, and 22 bases separated the two germline ends. Germline values: CDR1 MNHNS, CDR2 SASEGT. The length of the CDR3 is 16 residues. This same sample was also part of a study on human thymus T cells. That report adds: Thymus tissue for the work was resected from patients undergoing corrective heart surgery. V and J gene usage appeared biased in thymic and blood repertoires. Highly overlapping thymic repertoires in unrelated individuals were reported by related research.

J is TRBJ2-7 and V is TRBV6-1; D possibly corresponds to TRBD2 (6 bases). The source of this sequence is a boy under two years old with a congenital heart defect. The sequencing sample was made of thymocytes. In nucleotides, the CDR3 is TGTGCCAGCAGTGAAGATTTAGGGGACTTGCCTAACGGGCAGTACTTC. Protein sequence: CASSEDLGDLPNGQYF.